These T cell receptor beta chains were read from a single sample in a study of blood T cells in healthy people across ages. MiXCR was run by TCRdb on the 5' RACE reads, yielding one entry per CDR3 protein. The table shows approximately 780,000 distinct CDR3 sequences, with under 30% occurring only once. The same data also went into a second study, on T cells of mothers and their children.

The sample taken for sequencing was blood. These receptors came from a boy between 10 and 17 years old in good health. Each CDR3 is given with its conserved first and last residue. D genes are given only for firm matches. Clone size is given for some rows only: seen once, a few or many times, or a class if the clone is expanded.

abundance | j_gene | v_gene | d_gene | CDR3nt | CDR3aa
- | TRBJ2-1 | TRBV12-3/TRBV12-4 | - | TGTGCCAGCAGCCCTGACTGGATTTACAATGAGCAGTTCTTC | CASSPDWIYNEQFF
- | TRBJ2-1 | TRBV5-1 | - | TGCGCCAGTAGCTCCACATGGTCCCACAATGAGCAGTTCTTC | CASSSTWSHNEQFF
- | TRBJ1-3 | TRBV12-3/TRBV12-4 | - | TGTGCCAGCAGTTCGGGGGCGCTGGGTGGAAACACCATATATTTT | CASSSGALGGNTIYF
- | TRBJ2-1 | TRBV12-3/TRBV12-4 | - | TGTGCCAGCACCCAAGGGGTCTCCTACAATGAGCAGTTCTTC | CASTQGVSYNEQFF
- | TRBJ1-1 | TRBV6-6 | - | TGTGCCACCCAGGCAGGGGAGGAGACTGAAGCTTTCTTT | CATQAGEETEAFF
few | TRBJ2-7 | TRBV3-1 | TRBD2 | TGTGCCAGCAGTCGGATCGGCGGGGGAGGCTACGAGCAGTACTTC | CASSRIGGGGYEQYF
- | TRBJ1-1 | TRBV27 | TRBD1 | TGTGCCAGCAGTTTAAACCCGACAGGGCAGAACACTGAAGCTTTCTTT | CASSLNPTGQNTEAFF
- | TRBJ2-7 | TRBV19 | - | TGTGCCAGTAGTGTATCCAGGGGGGGCGAGCAGTACTTC | CASSVSRGGEQYF
- | TRBJ2-7 | TRBV18 | TRBD1 | TGTGCCAGCTTTAAGGACAGGGACTACGAGCAGTACTTC | CASFKDRDYEQYF
few | TRBJ1-3 | TRBV6-1 | TRBD1 | TGTGCCAGCAACCAGGACAGGGTGAGAAACACCATATATTTT | CASNQDRVRNTIYF
few | TRBJ2-1 | TRBV10-3 | - | TGTGCCATCAGTGAGTCCCTTCCAGGGGTGTTATTTACCGATGAGCAGTTCTTC | CAISESLPGVLFTDEQFF
few | TRBJ1-6 | TRBV28 | TRBD1 | TGTGCCAGCAGTTTTTTTAGGACAGGAAATTCACCCCTCCACTTT | CASSFFRTGNSPLHF
- | TRBJ2-1 | TRBV20-1 | - | TGCAGTGCTGGGACTGTGACTGGAAACAATGAGCAGTTCTTC | CSAGTVTGNNEQFF
- | TRBJ2-3 | TRBV20-1 | TRBD1 | TGCAGTGCCCATACAGGGGGCGCCCCGATCCGCACAGATACGCAGTATTTT | CSAHTGGAPIRTDTQYF
few | TRBJ1-3 | TRBV9 | - | TGTGCCAGCAGCGTGGGAGACCCGGGGAACACCATATATTTT | CASSVGDPGNTIYF
- | TRBJ1-2 | TRBV12-3/TRBV12-4 | - | TGTGCCAGCAGTTTAACGGAGCCCACCTTC | CASSLTEPTF
- | TRBJ1-2 | TRBV3-1 | TRBD1 | TGTGCCAGCAGCCAAGAACTAGGACAGGGATATGGCTACACCTTC | CASSQELGQGYGYTF
- | TRBJ2-7 | TRBV11-3 | TRBD2 | TGTGCCAGCAGCACTCGACTAGCGGGGGCCTACGAGCAGTACTTC | CASSTRLAGAYEQYF
- | TRBJ2-3 | TRBV11-2 | - | TGTGCCAGCAGCCACCTCAACGGATTGGATACGCAGTATTTT | CASSHLNGLDTQYF
few | TRBJ2-3 | TRBV5-1 | - | TGCGCCAGCACTTTGCGAGCCCAAAGCACAGATACGCAGTATTTT | CASTLRAQSTDTQYF
few | TRBJ1-2 | TRBV5-1 | TRBD1 | TGCGCCAGCAGCATACGGACAGGGCCGCTAGACTATGGCTACACCTTC | CASSIRTGPLDYGYTF
few | TRBJ2-1 | TRBV7-6 | - | TGTGCCAGCAGCTTAGCGCGAGGCGGGGGCAACTACAATGAGCAGTTCTTC | CASSLARGGGNYNEQFF
- | TRBJ2-2 | TRBV6-5 | - | TGTGCCAGCAACCGGGACGGTAACGGGGAGCTGTTTTTT | CASNRDGNGELFF
- | TRBJ2-2 | TRBV6-5 | - | TGTGCCAGCAGTTACGGGCCGAACACCGGGGAGCTGTTTTTT | CASSYGPNTGELFF
few | TRBJ2-5 | TRBV29-1 | TRBD2 | TGCAGCGTTAACCTAGCGGGGGGGCAAGAGACCCAGTACTTC | CSVNLAGGQETQYF
- | TRBJ2-5 | TRBV7-8 | - | TGTGCCAGCAGCTTAAGCCAGGCCAGGGAGACCCAGTACTTC | CASSLSQARETQYF
- | TRBJ1-6 | TRBV3-1 | - | TGTGCCAGCAGCCAAGTTGCGATTTCACCCCTCCACTTT | CASSQVAISPLHF
- | TRBJ2-7 | TRBV20-1 | TRBD2 | TGCAGTGCTAGAGATCCTAGCGGGGGGGCCTACGAGCAGTACTTC | CSARDPSGGAYEQYF
- | TRBJ2-5 | TRBV20-1 | - | TGCAGTGCTAGAGCACAGCTAGCCCCCGAGACCCAGTACTTC | CSARAQLAPETQYF
- | TRBJ2-5 | TRBV9 | - | TGTGCCAGCAGCGTAAGTCTGCGGCTCCAAGAGACCCAGTACTTC | CASSVSLRLQETQYF
- | TRBJ1-1 | TRBV6-2/TRBV6-3 | TRBD1 | TGTGCCAGCAGTTACTCGAACAGGGGGGGGCACACTGAAGCTTTCTTT | CASSYSNRGGHTEAFF
- | TRBJ2-5 | TRBV20-1 | TRBD2 | TGCAGTGCTCGACCACTAGCGGGGGGTCACCAAGAGACCCAGTACTTC | CSARPLAGGHQETQYF
- | TRBJ2-3 | TRBV12-3/TRBV12-4 | - | TGTGCCAGCAGTGGGCGAGAGAGCACAGATACGCAGTATTTT | CASSGRESTDTQYF
- | TRBJ2-7 | TRBV20-1 | TRBD1 | TGCAGTGCTAGAAGAACAGGGGTTAGGATATCCTACGAGCAGTACTTC | CSARRTGVRISYEQYF
- | TRBJ2-1 | TRBV11-2 | TRBD1 | TGTGCCAGCAGACGCGCCCTTACAGGGGCCCCCTACGAGCTGTACTTC | CASRRALTGAPYELYF
- | TRBJ2-5 | TRBV11-2 | - | TGTGCCAGCACCTTTAAGGAGACCCAGTACTTC | CASTFKETQYF
- | TRBJ2-3 | TRBV6-6 | - | TGTGCCAGCAGTCCCCGTACTTGGGCCGCCACAGATACGCAGTATTTT | CASSPRTWAATDTQYF
many | TRBJ2-7 | TRBV12-3/TRBV12-4 | - | TGTGCCAGCACCACGGGACTCTCCGGGTACGAGCAGTACTTC | CASTTGLSGYEQYF
- | TRBJ2-5 | TRBV14 | - | TGTGCCAGGGCGGGGACAGCTTCGTACTTC | CARAGTASYF
- | TRBJ2-1 | TRBV7-2 | TRBD2 | TGTGCCAGCAGCCGCGGACTAGCGGGAGGGGGGGAGCAGTTCTTC | CASSRGLAGGGEQFF
- | TRBJ2-5 | TRBV7-7 | - | TGTGCTGGACCCCGGGGCACCCCCTTTGGGCAGTACTTC | CAGPRGTPFGQYF
few | TRBJ2-3 | TRBV6-5 | TRBD2 | TGTGCCAGCAGTTACGGGACTACGCTCACAGATACGCAGTATTTT | CASSYGTTLTDTQYF